This T cell receptor (beta chain) was sequenced during a study of blood T cell repertoires in COVID-19 (dated by TCRdb to about 2020). Regarding the complete study: Samples from collaborators originated in the United States, Italy and Spain and spanned both the acute and convalescent phases of COVID-19. The prospective study material was composed of cDNA or gDNA derived from T cells, B-cell-depleted T cells, or PBMCs. Subjects who had been exposed to COVID-19, were actively infected with it, or had recovered from it provided the deeply sampled blood TCRbeta repertoires that made up the dataset. The repertoires were released in a freely available public database meant as a resource for research on the immune response to SARS-CoV-2. Samples were obtained from the ongoing ImmuneRACE study (first 160 participants) and from approximately 1,200 subjects provided by 6 global collaborators. Sample metadata almost always included a de-identified subject ID, COVID-19 status, age in years and sex. Where HLA class I and class II types were available, the types were taken from metadata supplied by the sample provider, not from assay-based typing. Summary of the overall study and its limitations: The quantity of clinical and demographic metadata differed by source and by participant and was supplied without curation.

TCRbeta CDR3 regions were amplified from genomic DNA by means of the immunoSEQ Assay, a bias-controlled multiplex PCR. Regarding the original processing steps: The number of nucleated cells in each sample was estimated from the amplification of reference gene primers within the assay. To quantify the absolute abundance of each unique TCRbeta CDR3 rearrangement, sequence reads were collapsed and filtered. For each sample, productive Simpson clonality was calculated as the square root of Simpson's diversity index across productive rearrangements. TCRdb stores this immuneACCESS table with in-frame sequences only. Part of the clones is absent; in the studies checked, under half of the shortfall reflects unresolved V genes, and no reason is known for the rest. V and J calls and clone size come straight from that table; D and trimming were deduced from the DNA. This sample has around 250,000 clones in its table, and around 80% of those were observed once. The top ten clones comprise approximately 3.5% of the sample.

As regards this clone: There is no known antigen for this receptor. Base qualities are missing; no much larger clone stands one base away.

Collaborating institutions collected whole blood in K2EDTA tubes following their own protocols. For TCRbeta analysis, collaborators shipped samples in one of three forms: frozen whole blood, isolated PBMCs, or DNA extracted from either of those sample types. V trim: 5 bases; J trim: 8 bases; unmatched bases: 9. As encoded in the germline V gene (reference sequence), CDR1 is LNHNV while CDR2 is YYDKDF. The CDR3 has 14 amino acids, counting the end cysteine and phenylalanine. Solely the CDR3 DNA is kept, with 42 bases framed from the first base. Sample: peripheral blood. The clonotype was recovered from a young woman with acute or convalescent COVID-19. The receptor chain draws on TRBV15 and TRBJ1-2; 9 bases in between match TRBD1. The CDR3 here reads CATSGVGTGFGYTF. The nucleotide sequence reads TGTGCCACCAGCGGGGTGGGGACAGGGTTCGGCTACACCTTC.